This record covers a single T cell receptor beta chain. Antigen specificity is unknown. These data are taken from a study of cytomegalovirus exposure and HLA in healthy donors. Study findings and constraints: There were approximately 150 TCR beta chains listed as cytomegalovirus-associated.

The study ran its PCR with 60 Vbeta and 13 Jbeta primers. TCRdb keeps only in-frame clones here, not all; method: immunoSEQ multiplex PCR. Seen here are about 110,000 clones, roughly 70% observed once, and the top ten hold approximately 2.8%. Germline CDR1 and CDR2: SGHTA and FQGNSA. The CDR3 has 14 amino acids. The genes are TRBV7-2 and TRBJ2-5; the match to TRBD2 covers 12 bases. The J call may be incorrect, as the DNA end agrees better with TRBJ2-7. The source is a male donor in good health and CMV-seropositive. Input material: PBMCs. The CDR3 sequence: CASSGGLAGGEQYF. The DNA for the CDR3 is TGTGCCAGCAGCGGGGGACTAGCGGGCGGCGAGCAGTACTTC.